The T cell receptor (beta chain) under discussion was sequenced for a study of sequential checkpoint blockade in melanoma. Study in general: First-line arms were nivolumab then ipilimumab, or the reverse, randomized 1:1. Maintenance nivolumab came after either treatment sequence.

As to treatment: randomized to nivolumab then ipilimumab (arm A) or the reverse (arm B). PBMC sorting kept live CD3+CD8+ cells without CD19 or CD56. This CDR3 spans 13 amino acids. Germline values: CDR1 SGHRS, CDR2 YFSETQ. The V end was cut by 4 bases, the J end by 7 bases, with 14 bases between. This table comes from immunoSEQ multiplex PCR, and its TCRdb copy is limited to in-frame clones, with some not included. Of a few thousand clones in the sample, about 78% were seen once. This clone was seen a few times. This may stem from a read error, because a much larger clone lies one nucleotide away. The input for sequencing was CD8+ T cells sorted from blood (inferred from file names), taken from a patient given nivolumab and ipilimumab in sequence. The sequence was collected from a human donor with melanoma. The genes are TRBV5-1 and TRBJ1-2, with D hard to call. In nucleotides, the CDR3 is TGCGCCAGCAGCCCAACCTTAGCTGGTGGCTACACCTTC. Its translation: CASSPTLAGGYTF.